This T cell receptor (beta chain) was sequenced in a study of blood T cell repertoires in COVID-19. Sequenced by immunoSEQ multiplex PCR; TCRdb stores in-frame clones only, minus some. The table includes some 100,000 clones, under 90% detected once. The CDR3 is 15 residues long. Germline CDR1 and CDR2: MNHEY and SMNVEV (reference sequence). The trim removed 5 bases at V and 6 bases at J, leaving 9 bases unmatched. This receptor was taken from a woman aged 45-60 years with acute or convalescent COVID-19. The chain employs TRBV27 and TRBJ1-4; 7 bases are a match to TRBD1. Sequencing was done on a sample of peripheral blood. CDR3 protein: CASSPDRPWDEKLFF. As DNA, the CDR3 is TGTGCCAGCAGTCCGGACAGGCCCTGGGATGAAAAACTGTTTTTT.